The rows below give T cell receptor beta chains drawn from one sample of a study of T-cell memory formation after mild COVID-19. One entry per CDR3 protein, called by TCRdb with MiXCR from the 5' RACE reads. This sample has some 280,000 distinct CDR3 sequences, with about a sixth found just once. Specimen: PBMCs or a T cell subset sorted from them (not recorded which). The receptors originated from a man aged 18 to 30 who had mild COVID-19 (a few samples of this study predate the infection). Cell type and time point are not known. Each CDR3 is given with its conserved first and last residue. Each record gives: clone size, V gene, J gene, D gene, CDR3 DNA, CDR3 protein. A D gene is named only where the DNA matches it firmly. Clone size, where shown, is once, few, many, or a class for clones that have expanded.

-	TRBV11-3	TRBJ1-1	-	TGTGCCAGCAGCTTTTTGGTAGGAGAAGCTTTCTTT	CASSFLVGEAFF
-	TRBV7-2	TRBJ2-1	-	TGTGCCATCGAGCGCGGGGCGGGTTACAATGAGCAGTTCTTC	CAIERGAGYNEQFF
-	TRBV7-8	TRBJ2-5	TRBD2	TGTGCCAGCAGCTATAGGCGATCGGCTAGCGGGGGGGCCCAGGAGACCCAGTACTTC	CASSYRRSASGGAQETQYF
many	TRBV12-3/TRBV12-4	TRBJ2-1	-	TGTGCCAGCAGTTTGAGCACAGGGCTCTACAATGAGCAGTTCTTC	CASSLSTGLYNEQFF
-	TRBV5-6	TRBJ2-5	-	TGTGCCAGCAGCTTCGAAGCGTCAGAGACCCAGTACTTC	CASSFEASETQYF
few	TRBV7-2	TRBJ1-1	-	TGTGCCAGCAGACCCCTGGACAGCATGAACACTGAAGCTTTCTTT	CASRPLDSMNTEAFF
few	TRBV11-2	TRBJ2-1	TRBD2	TGTGCCAGCAGCTTAGGGACTAGCGGAGCCTCCTACAATGAGCAGTTCTTC	CASSLGTSGASYNEQFF
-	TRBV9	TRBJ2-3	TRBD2	TGTGCCAGCAGCGTAGAGGGAGTACTAGCGGGGGGACCAGATACGCAGTATTTT	CASSVEGVLAGGPDTQYF
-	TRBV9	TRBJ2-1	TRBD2	TGTGCCAGCAGCGTCGCTAGCGGGGGTTACTACAATGAGCAGTTCTTC	CASSVASGGYYNEQFF
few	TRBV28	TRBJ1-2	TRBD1	TGTGCCAGCAGTCAGGGGGACTTGATTGGCTACACCTTC	CASSQGDLIGYTF
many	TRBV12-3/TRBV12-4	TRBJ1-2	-	TGTGCCAGCACTCCTCTCGCTGGGGCGTTAGCGGGTGGCTACACCTTC	CASTPLAGALAGGYTF
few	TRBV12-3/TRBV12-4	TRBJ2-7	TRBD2	TGTGCCAGCAGTTTAGTAGCGGGGGTGTACGAGCAGTACTTC	CASSLVAGVYEQYF
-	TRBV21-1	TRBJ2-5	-	TGTGCCAGCAGCAAAAGCGCACAGCCACCTTTGACCCAGTACTTC	CASSKSAQPPLTQYF
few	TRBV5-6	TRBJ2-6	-	TGTGCCAGCAGCTTGCTACAGGGCTCTGGGGCCAACGTCCTGACTTTC	CASSLLQGSGANVLTF
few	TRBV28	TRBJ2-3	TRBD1	TGTGCCAGCAGTTTCATGGGACAGGGCGCAGATACGCAGTATTTT	CASSFMGQGADTQYF
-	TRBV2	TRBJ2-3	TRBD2	TGTGCCAGCATCGGGACTAGCGTTTTAAGCACAGATACGCAGTATTTT	CASIGTSVLSTDTQYF
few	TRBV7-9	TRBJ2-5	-	TGTGCCAGCAGCTACCGGGGCCCTGGACAAGAGACCCAGTACTTC	CASSYRGPGQETQYF
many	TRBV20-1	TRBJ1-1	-	TGCAGTGCTCGAGGGGGTAACACTGAAGCTTTCTTT	CSARGGNTEAFF
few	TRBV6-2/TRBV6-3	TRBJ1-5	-	TGTGCCAGCAGTTCGAGGGGTCCTAATCAGCCCCAGCATTTT	CASSSRGPNQPQHF
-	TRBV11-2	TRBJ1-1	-	TGTGCCAGCAGCTCGACGGGGAGCGAAGCTTTCTTT	CASSSTGSEAFF
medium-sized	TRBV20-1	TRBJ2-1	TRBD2	TGCAGTGCTAGAGGACTAGCGGGGGGTGAGCAGTTCTTC	CSARGLAGGEQFF
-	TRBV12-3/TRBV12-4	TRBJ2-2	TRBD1	TGTGCCAGCAGTTCCCGGGACAGGGGGTTGGCCGGGGAGCTGTTTTTT	CASSSRDRGLAGELFF
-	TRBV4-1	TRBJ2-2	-	TGCGCCAGCAGCCAAGAAGGAGATTCGAACACCGGGGAGCTGTTTTTT	CASSQEGDSNTGELFF
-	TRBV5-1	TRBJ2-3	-	TGCGCCAGCAGCGCGAGTACGACTGTTCCCTTAGATACGCAGTATTTT	CASSASTTVPLDTQYF
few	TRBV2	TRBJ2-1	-	TGTGCCAGCAGTGAAAAAATGAGGGGGAATGAGCAGTTCTTC	CASSEKMRGNEQFF
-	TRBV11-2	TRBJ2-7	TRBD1	TGTGCCAGCAGCATACGGACAGGGGCCGAGCAGTACTTC	CASSIRTGAEQYF
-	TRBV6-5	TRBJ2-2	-	TGTGCCACTAAAAGACCGTTACGAGGGAGCACCGGGGAGCTGTTTTTT	CATKRPLRGSTGELFF
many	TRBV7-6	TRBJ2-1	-	TGTGCCAGCAGCTTCAGGGGTACCTACAATGAGCAGTTCTTC	CASSFRGTYNEQFF